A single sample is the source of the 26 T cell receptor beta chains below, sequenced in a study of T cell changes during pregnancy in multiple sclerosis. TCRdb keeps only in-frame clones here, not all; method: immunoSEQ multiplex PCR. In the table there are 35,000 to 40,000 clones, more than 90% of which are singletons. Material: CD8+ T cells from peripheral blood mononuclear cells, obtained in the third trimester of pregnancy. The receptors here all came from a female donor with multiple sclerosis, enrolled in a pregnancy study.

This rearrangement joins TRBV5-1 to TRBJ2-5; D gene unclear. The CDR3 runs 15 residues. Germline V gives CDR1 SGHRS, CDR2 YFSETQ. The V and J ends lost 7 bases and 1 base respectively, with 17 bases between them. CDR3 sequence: CASASRLTPQETQYF. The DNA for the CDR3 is TGCGCCAGCGCCAGCAGGTTAACCCCCCAAGAGACCCAGTACTTC.

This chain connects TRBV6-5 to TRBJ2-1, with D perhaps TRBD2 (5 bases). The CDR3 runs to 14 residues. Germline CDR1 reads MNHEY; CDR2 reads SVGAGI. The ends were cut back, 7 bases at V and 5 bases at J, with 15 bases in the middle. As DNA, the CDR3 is TGTGCCAGCAAGGAGGCTACCGCCGACAATGAGCAGTTCTTC. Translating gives CASKEATADNEQFF.

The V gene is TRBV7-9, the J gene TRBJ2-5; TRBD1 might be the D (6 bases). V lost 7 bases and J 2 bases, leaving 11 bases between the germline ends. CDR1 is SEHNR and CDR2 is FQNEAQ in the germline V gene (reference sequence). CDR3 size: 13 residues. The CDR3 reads CASNFGTQETQYF. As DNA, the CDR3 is TGTGCCAGCAACTTCGGGACACAAGAGACCCAGTACTTC. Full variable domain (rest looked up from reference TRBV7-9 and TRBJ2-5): DTGVSQNPRHKITKRGQNVTFRCDPISEHNRLYWYRQTLGQGPEFLTYFQNEAQLEKSRLLSDRFSAERPKGSFSTLEIQRTEQGDSAMYLCASNFGTQETQYFGPGTRLLVL.

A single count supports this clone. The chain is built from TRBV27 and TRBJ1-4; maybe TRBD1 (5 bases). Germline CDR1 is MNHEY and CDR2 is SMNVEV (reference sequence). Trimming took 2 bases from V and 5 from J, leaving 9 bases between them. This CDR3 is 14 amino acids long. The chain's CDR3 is CASSLARANEKLFF. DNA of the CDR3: TGTGCCAGCAGTTTAGCCAGGGCCAATGAAAAACTGTTTTTT.

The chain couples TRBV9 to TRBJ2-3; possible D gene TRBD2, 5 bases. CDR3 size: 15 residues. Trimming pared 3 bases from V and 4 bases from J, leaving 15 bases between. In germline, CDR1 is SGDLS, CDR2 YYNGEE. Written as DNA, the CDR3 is TGTGCCAGCAGCGAGATGGGGAGCGCGGCAGATACGCAGTATTTT. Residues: CASSEMGSAADTQYF.

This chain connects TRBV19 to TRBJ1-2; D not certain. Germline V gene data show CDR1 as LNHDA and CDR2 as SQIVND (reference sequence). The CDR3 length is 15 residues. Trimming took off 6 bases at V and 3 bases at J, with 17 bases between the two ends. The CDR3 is CASSAAPGSYYGYTF. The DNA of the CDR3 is TGTGCCAGTAGCGCCGCCCCCGGTTCGTACTATGGCTACACCTTC.

The CDR3 nucleotides read TGCAGCGTTCAAAGGGAGGGAATCTCCTACGAGCAGTACTTC. Translated, it gives CSVQREGISYEQYF. The gene calls are TRBV29-1 and TRBJ2-7; 7 bases map to TRBD2. J gave up 0 bases and V 5 bases, and 7 bases lay outside the gene matches. Germline lookup yields CDR1 SQVTM and CDR2 ANQGSEA. CDR3 length: 14 residues.

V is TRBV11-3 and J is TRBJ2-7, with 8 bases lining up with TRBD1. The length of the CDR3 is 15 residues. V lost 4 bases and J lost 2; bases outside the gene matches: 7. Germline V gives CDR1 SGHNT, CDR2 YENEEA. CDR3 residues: CASSSGQGMAYEQYF. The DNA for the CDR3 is TGTGCCAGCAGCTCCGGACAGGGAATGGCCTACGAGCAGTACTTC.

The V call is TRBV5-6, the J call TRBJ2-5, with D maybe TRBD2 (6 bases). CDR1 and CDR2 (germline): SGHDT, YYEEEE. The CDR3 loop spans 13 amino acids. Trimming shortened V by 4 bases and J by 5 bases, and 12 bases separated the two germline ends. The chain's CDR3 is CASSHGSQETQYF. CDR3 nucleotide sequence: TGTGCCAGCAGCCACGGGAGTCAGGAGACCCAGTACTTC.

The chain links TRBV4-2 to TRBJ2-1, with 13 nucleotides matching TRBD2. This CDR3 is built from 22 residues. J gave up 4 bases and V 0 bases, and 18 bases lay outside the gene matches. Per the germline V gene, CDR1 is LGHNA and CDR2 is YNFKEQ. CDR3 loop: CASSQDFWGRTSGSQGYNEQFF. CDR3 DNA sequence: TGTGCCAGCAGCCAAGATTTCTGGGGAAGGACTAGCGGGAGTCAAGGTTACAATGAGCAGTTCTTC.

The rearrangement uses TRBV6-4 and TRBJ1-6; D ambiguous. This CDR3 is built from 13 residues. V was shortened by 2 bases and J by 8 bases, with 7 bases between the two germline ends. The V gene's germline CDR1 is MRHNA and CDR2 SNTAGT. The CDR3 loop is CASSDREDSPLHF. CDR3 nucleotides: TGTGCCAGCAGTGACAGGGAGGATTCACCCCTCCACTTT.

CDR3 residues: CASSLALAGGIDTQYF. The CDR3 nucleotides are TGTGCCAGCAGCTTAGCGTTAGCGGGAGGAATAGATACGCAGTATTTT. The chain couples TRBV7-6 to TRBJ2-3, with 10 bases that match TRBD2. The CDR3 loop spans 16 amino acids. Germline V gene data show CDR1 as SGHVS and CDR2 as FNYEAQ. With V trimmed by 0 bases and J by 5 bases, 5 bases remained unmatched.

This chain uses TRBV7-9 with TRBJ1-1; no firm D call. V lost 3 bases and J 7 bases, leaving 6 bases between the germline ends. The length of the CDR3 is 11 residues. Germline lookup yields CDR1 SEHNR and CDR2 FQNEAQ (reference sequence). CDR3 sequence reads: CASSFIHEAFF. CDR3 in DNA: TGTGCCAGCAGCTTCATTCATGAAGCTTTCTTT.

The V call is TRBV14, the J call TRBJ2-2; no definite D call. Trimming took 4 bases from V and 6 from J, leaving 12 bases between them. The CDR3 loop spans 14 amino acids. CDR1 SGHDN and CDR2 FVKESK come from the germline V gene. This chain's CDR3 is CASSLELVAGELFF. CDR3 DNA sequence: TGTGCCAGCAGCCTCGAACTGGTGGCCGGGGAGCTGTTTTTT.

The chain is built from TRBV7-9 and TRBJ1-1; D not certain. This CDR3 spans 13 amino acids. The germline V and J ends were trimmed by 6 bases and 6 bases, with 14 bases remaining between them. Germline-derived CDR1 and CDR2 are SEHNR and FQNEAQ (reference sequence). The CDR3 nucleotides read TGTGCCAGCAGATTCCAGGAGGTCGCTGAAGCTTTCTTT. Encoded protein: CASRFQEVAEAFF.

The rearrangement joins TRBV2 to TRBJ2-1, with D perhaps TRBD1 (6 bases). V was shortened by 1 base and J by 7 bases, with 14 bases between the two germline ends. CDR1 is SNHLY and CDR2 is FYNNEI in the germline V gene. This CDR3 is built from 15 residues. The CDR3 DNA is TGTGCCAGCAGTGAAGGCAGGGGAGAGGTTAATGAGCAGTTCTTC. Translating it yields CASSEGRGEVNEQFF.

CDR3 nucleotides: TGTGCCAGCAGCGACATGGACATCAGCGCTTTTTTCGGGGCCAACGTCCTGACTTTC. It encodes CASSDMDISAFFGANVLTF. The genes are TRBV9 and TRBJ2-6, with a weak D call TRBD1 (5 bases). Per the germline V gene, CDR1 is SGDLS and CDR2 is YYNGEE. This CDR3 contains 19 residues. The germline V and J ends were trimmed by 3 bases and 4 bases, with 23 bases remaining between them.

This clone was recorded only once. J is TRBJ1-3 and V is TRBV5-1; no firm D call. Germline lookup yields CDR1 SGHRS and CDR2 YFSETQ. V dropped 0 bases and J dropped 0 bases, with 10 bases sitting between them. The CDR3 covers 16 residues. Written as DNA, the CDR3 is TGCGCCAGCAGCTTGGGAGGACTCAGCTCTGGAAACACCATATATTTT. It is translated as CASSLGGLSSGNTIYF.

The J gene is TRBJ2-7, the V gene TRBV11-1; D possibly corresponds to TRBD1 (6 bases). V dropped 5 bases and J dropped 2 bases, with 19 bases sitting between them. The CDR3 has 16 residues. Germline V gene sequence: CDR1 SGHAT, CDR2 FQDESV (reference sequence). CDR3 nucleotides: TGTGCCAGCAGCCCCTCGGACCGGGACATCCCCTACGAGCAGTACTTC. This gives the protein CASSPSDRDIPYEQYF.

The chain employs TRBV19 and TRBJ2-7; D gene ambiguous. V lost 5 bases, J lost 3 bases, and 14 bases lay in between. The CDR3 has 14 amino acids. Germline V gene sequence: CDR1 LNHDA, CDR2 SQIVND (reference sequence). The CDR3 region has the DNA TGTGCCAGTAGTTCCGCTCACGAGGTCTACGAGCAGTACTTC. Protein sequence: CASSSAHEVYEQYF.

This CDR3 reads CASSRPAGGGYTF. The CDR3 bases are TGCGCCAGCAGCCGACCCGCAGGGGGCGGCTACACCTTC. The chain uses TRBV4-1 and TRBJ1-2; TRBD1 matches at 8 bases. The germline gives CDR1 MGHRA, CDR2 YSYEKL. V lost 4 bases to trimming and J lost 8 bases; unmatched junction nucleotides: 6. The CDR3 length is 13 residues.

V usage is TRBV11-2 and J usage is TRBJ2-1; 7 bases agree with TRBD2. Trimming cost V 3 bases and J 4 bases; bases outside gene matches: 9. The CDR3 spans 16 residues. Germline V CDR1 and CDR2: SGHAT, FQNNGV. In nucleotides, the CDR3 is TGTGCCAGCAGCTTTAGGGCTAGCGGAATATACAATGAGCAGTTCTTC. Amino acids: CASSFRASGIYNEQFF.

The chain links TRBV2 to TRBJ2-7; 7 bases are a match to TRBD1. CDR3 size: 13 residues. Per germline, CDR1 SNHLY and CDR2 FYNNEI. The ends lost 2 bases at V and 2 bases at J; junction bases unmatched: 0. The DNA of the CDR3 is TGTGCCAGCAGTGAAACAGGGGCCTACGAGCAGTACTTC. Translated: CASSETGAYEQYF. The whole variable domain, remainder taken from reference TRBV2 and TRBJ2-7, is EPEVTQTPSHQVTQMGQEVILRCVPISNHLYFYWYRQILGQKVEFLVSFYNNEISEKSEIFDDQFSVERPDGSNFTLKIRSTKLEDSAMYFCASSETGAYEQYFGPGTRLTVT.

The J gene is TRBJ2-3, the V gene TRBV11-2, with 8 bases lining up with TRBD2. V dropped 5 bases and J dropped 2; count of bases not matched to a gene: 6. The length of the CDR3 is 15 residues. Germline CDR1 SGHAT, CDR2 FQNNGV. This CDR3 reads CASSIAGRATDTQYF. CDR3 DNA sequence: TGTGCCAGCAGCATAGCGGGGAGGGCCACAGATACGCAGTATTTT.

CDR3 sequence: CASSARTSGNEQFF. The CDR3 nucleotides are TGTGCCAGCAGTGCCCGGACTAGCGGAAATGAGCAGTTCTTC. V is TRBV9 and J is TRBJ2-1; 10 bases agree with TRBD2. The length of the CDR3 is 14 residues. The germline CDR1 and CDR2 sequences are SGDLS and YYNGEE. Trimming removed 5 bases from V and 7 bases from J; junction bases left unmatched: 6. The variable domain in full, completed from reference TRBV9 and TRBJ2-1, reads DSGVTQTPKHLITATGQRVTLRCSPRSGDLSVYWYQQSLDQGLQFLIQYYNGEERAKGNILERFSAQQFPDLHSELNLSSLELGDSALYFCASSARTSGNEQFFGPGTRLTVL.

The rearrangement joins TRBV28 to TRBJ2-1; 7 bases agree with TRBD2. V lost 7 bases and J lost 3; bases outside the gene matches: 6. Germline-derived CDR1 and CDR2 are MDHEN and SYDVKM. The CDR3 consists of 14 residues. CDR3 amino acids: CASIPAGNYNEQFF. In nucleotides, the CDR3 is TGTGCCAGCATCCCAGCGGGAAACTACAATGAGCAGTTCTTC.